This T cell receptor (beta chain) emerged from a study of blood T cells in healthy people across ages. J was trimmed by 6 bases and V by 4 bases; bases with no gene match: 7. CDR3 length: 14 residues. Germline CDR1 SGHRS, CDR2 YFSETQ. General study findings and limits: Older individuals had lower TCR beta diversity per million T cells (the decline was roughly linear).

There are a few counts of this clonotype. Its target is not known. With a J-beta primer mix and a sample-barcoded 5' primer, a second PCR ran about 6 to 11 cycles. TCRdb reanalysed the 5' RACE reads using MiXCR and keeps one entry per CDR3 protein. The sample consists of roughly 700,000 distinct CDR3 sequences, around 32% of them appearing once. Sequencing was done on a sample of blood. The sequence derives from a woman aged 80 or over in good health. This chain links TRBV5-1 with TRBJ1-2, with 9 bases matching TRBD1. The CDR3 sequence is CASSHGGTGNGYTF. Written as DNA, the CDR3 is TGCGCCAGCAGCCATGGCGGGACAGGGAATGGCTACACCTTC.